This T cell receptor (beta chain) was obtained from a study of T cell responses to AZD1222 COVID-19 vaccine. Points from the study as a whole: Researchers report vaccine-associated CD4 TCRs spanning spike, with dominance at 160-218 and 743-854. Donors in the cohort were predominantly white British and more often female, and clonal diversity was possibly underestimated. Every sample of the repertoires postdated the peak T cell response.

After removal of 7 bases from V and 2 bases from J, the junction contained 11 bases not matched to a gene. This CDR3 is built from 15 residues. Per the germline V gene, CDR1 is MRHNA and CDR2 is SNTAGT. As to this clone: The antigen remains undetermined.

Only in-frame clones appear in the TCRdb table, and some are missing; sequencing was by immunoSEQ multiplex PCR. The sample lists 110,000 or so clones; 88% were seen once. The chain uses TRBV6-4 and TRBJ2-7, with TRBD2 matching over 7 bases. The receptor's source is an adult who received the AZD1222 COVID-19 vaccine. The sequenced sample was peripheral blood, obtained 28 days after the second AZD1222 dose. The CDR3 DNA follows: TGTGCCAGCACCGTTCTAGCGGAGGATCCCTACGAGCAGTACTTC. This encodes CASTVLAEDPYEQYF.